This TCR beta chain is from a study of tumor-infiltrating lymphocytes in localized non-small cell lung cancer. Study in general: Some samples were collected after neoadjuvant chemotherapy; smokers, never-smokers and several histologies were included. Tumor tissue and non-adjacent uninvolved lung came from each patient.

TCRdb's table, derived via immunoSEQ multiplex PCR, lists solely in-frame clones and lacks some. The repertoire holds some 7,800 clones, with roughly 82% as singletons. Study-wide results and caveats: No T-cell fraction difference was seen between IM1 and IM2 tumors.

Notes on this clone: What it binds is not known.

In germline, CDR1 is SQVTM, CDR2 ANQGSEA. This CDR3 region has 14 residues. The specimen was lung tumor tissue. V usage is TRBV29-1 and J usage is TRBJ1-2; 12 nucleotides line up with TRBD1. The receptor comes from a human donor with non-small cell lung cancer. The CDR3 protein is CRAGGGTGGDGYTF. The CDR3 nucleotides are TGCAGGGCCGGCGGGGGGACAGGGGGCGATGGCTACACCTTC. Combining the CDR3 with reference TRBV29-1 and TRBJ1-2 gives the whole variable domain SAVISQKPSRDICQRGTSLTIQCQVDSQVTMMFWYRQQPGQSLTLIATANQGSEATYESGFVIDKFPISRPNLTFSTLTVSNMSPEDSSIYLCRAGGGTGGDGYTFGSGTRLTVV.